This T cell receptor (beta chain) was documented in a study of blood T cell repertoires in COVID-19. Study-wide background: Specimens from acute and convalescent COVID-19 originated in the United States, Italy and Spain. PBMCs, B-cell-depleted T cells, or T cells provided the cDNA or gDNA that made up the material.

The CDR3 totals 13 residues. Unmatched junction bases numbered 8, after V lost 7 bases and J lost 5 bases. Germline lookup yields CDR1 SGHRS and CDR2 YFSETQ. Per the authors' pipeline: Amplification of reference gene primers was used by the study to estimate nucleated cell counts. The protocol was immunoSEQ multiplex PCR, while the TCRdb copy is restricted to in-frame clones and leaves out a portion. That table furnishes V, J and clone size, whereas the DNA furnished D and trimming. The data contain approximately 140,000 clones, around 83% of them singletons. This TCR came from a man between 35 and 55 years old with active or convalescent COVID-19. The chain couples TRBV5-1 to TRBJ2-5, with 7 bases identical to TRBD2. Sequencing used peripheral blood. Here the CDR3 DNA reads TGCGCCAGCTGGGACGGGGGGTCCGAGACCCAGTACTTC. This gives the protein CASWDGGSETQYF.